This entry describes one TCR beta chain. This record belongs to a study of blood T cell repertoires in COVID-19. Study in general: The origin of the acute and convalescent COVID-19 samples was the United States, Italy and Spain. The analysed material was cDNA or gDNA that came from T cells, B-cell-depleted T cells, or PBMCs.

Participant age was 18 to 89 years, and participants resided in about two dozen US areas. The method was immunoSEQ multiplex PCR; TCRdb's version includes in-frame clones alone and lacks a portion of them. The sample holds 300,000 to 450,000 clones; about 88% are singletons and the top ten take over 1%. Sequenced input: PBMCs or T cells enriched from blood (not recorded which). This TCR was sampled from a woman aged 30 to 39 who had been exposed to COVID-19.

DNA of the CDR3: TGTGCCAGCAGCTTCGGGATTCTGGGAGAGACCCAGTACTTC. It encodes CASSFGILGETQYF. The J gene is TRBJ2-5, the V gene TRBV7-9; tentative D call: TRBD2 (5 bases). The CDR3 contains 14 residues. Germline loops: CDR1 SEHNR, CDR2 FQNEAQ (reference sequence). Trimming shortened V by 3 bases and J by 4 bases, and 12 bases separated the two germline ends.